The following is a T cell receptor (beta chain) sequence with its context. Its antigen is currently unknown. Trimming shortened V by 4 bases and J by 6 bases, and 16 bases separated the two germline ends. The CDR3 sequence is 14 residues long. Germline CDR1 and CDR2: GTSNPN and SVGIG (reference sequence). The data originate from a study of CD8 T cells in Susac syndrome. Overall study results and limits: The study's TCR sequencing and HLA analysis covered a relatively small number of individuals, and the study acknowledged this.

RNA in amounts of roughly 0.5 to 1 ug was reverse transcribed with random hexamers. Amplification of the TCR beta CDR3 was carried out by immunoSEQ multiplex PCR, which spanned a total of 54 Vbeta and 13 Jbeta segments. TCRdb reanalysed the immunoSEQ multiplex PCR reads using MiXCR and keeps one entry per CDR3 protein. The table shows 150,000 to 250,000 distinct CDR3 sequences, with around 96% occurring only once. The material sequenced was CD4+ T cells from PBMCs. The V and J genes are TRBV30 and TRBJ2-1, with D possibly matching TRBD2 (5 bases). This TCR came from a human donor with multiple sclerosis. CDR3 protein: CAWTEGVFINEQFF. CDR3 bases: TGTGCCTGGACAGAGGGAGTTTTTATCAATGAGCAGTTCTTC.